These 15 T cell receptor beta chains came from one sample sequenced in a study of metastatic and nonmetastatic thyroid tumors. Thyroid surgery was performed in patients who had received no treatment beforehand. MiXCR reprocessed the PCR reads for TCRdb. The table has around 38,000 clones, 20% to 30% seen once. Sample: blood. The receptors originated from a female donor with papillary thyroid cancer or a benign thyroid nodule (not recorded which). Some clones in this sample may be carry-over from other donors' samples.

This clone showed up many times. The chain carries TRBV20-1 and TRBJ1-2; no definite D call. Deletions cut 1 base from V and 7 bases from J, with 13 bases between. The V gene's germline CDR1 is DFQATT and CDR2 SNEGSKA (reference sequence). The CDR3 sequence is 13 residues long. In nucleotides, the CDR3 is TGCAGTGCTAGAGTTGCTAGGGATTCTGGCTACACCTTC. Its translation: CSARVARDSGYTF.

This clone was picked up one time. The rearrangement uses TRBV9 and TRBJ1-2, with D possibly matching TRBD1 (5 bases). The germline V gene has CDR1 SGDLS and CDR2 YYNGEE. The CDR3 totals 13 residues. Trimming removed 4 bases at V and 8 bases at J, with 15 bases between. DNA of the CDR3: TGTGCCAGCAGCCGGGACTCCCTAAGGGGCTACACCTTC. This sequence encodes CASSRDSLRGYTF.

The V and J genes are TRBV9 and TRBJ2-1, with 7 bases fitting TRBD2. The germline V gene has CDR1 SGDLS and CDR2 YYNGEE. The CDR3 sequence is 14 residues long. Trimming cost V 4 bases and J 4 bases; bases outside gene matches: 5. This chain's CDR3 is CASSPGTNYNEQFF. The CDR3 bases are TGTGCCAGCAGCCCCGGGACTAATTACAATGAGCAGTTCTTC.

This clone was seen more than once but under ten times. CDR3 sequence: CATSDGLSGNTIYF. The CDR3 bases are TGTGCCACCAGTGACGGGCTCTCTGGAAACACCATATATTTT. V and J are TRBV24-1 and TRBJ1-3; D unclear. Germline lookup yields CDR1 KGHDR and CDR2 SFDVKD. V was shortened by 4 bases and J by 0 bases, with 6 bases between the two germline ends. This CDR3 has 14 amino acids.

This clone was seen ten or more times. The V and J genes are TRBV28 and TRBJ2-5, with a weak D call TRBD2 (8 bases). Germline loops: CDR1 MDHEN, CDR2 SYDVKM. The germline V and J ends were trimmed by 8 bases and 5 bases, with 12 bases remaining between them. The CDR3 contains 12 residues. In DNA form, the CDR3 reads TGTGCCAGCGTAGCGGGACAGGAGACCCAGTACTTC. As protein: CASVAGQETQYF.

This clone was recorded many times. V gene TRBV30 combines with J gene TRBJ1-2; D is uncertain. The germline V gene has CDR1 GTSNPN and CDR2 SVGIG (reference sequence). V was cut by 4 bases and J by 4 bases, with 16 bases left in between. This CDR3 contains 14 residues. The CDR3 coding sequence is TGTGCCTGGAACGGTGGGGAGGTGGCCTATGGCTACACCTTC. Its translation: CAWNGGEVAYGYTF.

This clone was seen only a few times. The chain is built from TRBV5-4 and TRBJ2-3; 11 nucleotides match TRBD1. The CDR3 is made up of 15 amino acids. The V gene's germline CDR1 is SGHNT and CDR2 YYREEE (reference sequence). Trimming removed 4 bases from V and 1 base from J; junction bases left unmatched: 2. The CDR3 DNA follows: TGTGCCAGCAGCCCGGACAGGGGGCGCACAGATACGCAGTATTTT. This sequence encodes CASSPDRGRTDTQYF.

This clone was observed a few times. A much larger clone differs by one base, so this may be a read error. This rearrangement joins TRBV5-4 to TRBJ2-5, with D perhaps matching TRBD1 or TRBD2 (5 bases each). The length of the CDR3 is 16 residues. CDR1 is SGHNT and CDR2 is YYREEE in the germline V gene (reference sequence). The V end lost 4 bases, the J end lost 3 bases, and 19 bases lay between the germline ends. The CDR3 loop is CASSPRATLGEETQYF. Written as DNA, the CDR3 is TGTGCCAGCAGCCCGCGCGCGACGTTGGGGGAAGAGACCCAGTACTTC.

This clone appeared many times. The chain is built from TRBV4-1 and TRBJ2-5, with no clear D. V was trimmed by 5 bases and J by 2 bases, leaving 6 bases between them. The CDR3 is 12 residues long. Per the germline V gene, CDR1 is MGHRA and CDR2 is YSYEKL. The DNA for the CDR3 is TGCGCCAGCAGCGGTGTACAAGAGACCCAGTACTTC. It specifies CASSGVQETQYF.

This clone was seen many times. The chain combines TRBV11-2 with TRBJ2-2, with 7 bases fitting TRBD1. CDR1 is SGHAT, CDR2 FQNNGV, per germline. The junction had 5 bases not matched to a gene; V was cut back by 0 bases and J by 4 bases. CDR3 length equals 16 residues. As DNA, the CDR3 is TGTGCCAGCAGCTTAGAAGGGGGCCTGATCACCGGGGAGCTGTTTTTT. Residues: CASSLEGGLITGELFF.

This chain uses TRBV4-2 with TRBJ2-7; D is possibly TRBD1 (5 bases). Germline assignment: CDR1 LGHNA and CDR2 YNFKEQ. The V end lost 0 bases, the J end lost 6 bases, and 9 bases lay between the germline ends. CDR3 length equals 13 residues. The CDR3 protein is CASSQDPTGEQYF. As DNA, the CDR3 is TGTGCCAGCAGCCAAGATCCAACAGGCGAGCAGTACTTC.

This clone has only a few counts. At one end, the junction sequence differs from germline, possibly due to a read error. Other DNA sequences of this sample code for an identical CDR3. CDR3 loop: CASSPTGGSTGELFF. The CDR3 DNA is TGTGCCAGCAGTCCGACAGGCGGGAGTACCGGGGAGTTGTTTTTT. This chain joins TRBV2 and TRBJ2-2, with D possibly TRBD2 on 7 matching bases. CDR1 is SNHLY and CDR2 is FYNNEI in the germline V gene. This CDR3 contains 15 residues. Combining the CDR3 with reference TRBV2 and TRBJ2-2 gives the whole variable domain EPEVTQTPSHQVTQMGQEVILRCVPISNHLYFYWYRQILGQKVEFLVSFYNNEISEKSEIFDDQFSVERPDGSNFTLKIRSTKLEDSAMYFCASSPTGGSTGELFFGEGSRLTVL.

Remarks on this clone: One end of the junction fails to match germline, which may point to a read error. This chain uses TRBV20-1 with TRBJ1-2; D call uncertain. The CDR3 totals 13 residues. Per the germline V gene, CDR1 is DFQATT and CDR2 is SNEGSKA (reference sequence). The DNA for the CDR3 is TGTAGTGCTAGGTCAGAGAATAACTATGGCCACACCTTC. Translating gives CSARSENNYGHTF.

V and J are TRBV19 and TRBJ2-1, with 8 bases aligning to TRBD1. The germline V gene encodes CDR1 LNHDA and CDR2 SQIVND (reference sequence). The CDR3 has 17 amino acids. V was clipped by 1 base and J by 0 bases; unmatched bases: 5. The CDR3, as DNA: TGTGCCAGTAGTATAGGACAGGGGCCCTCCTCCTACAATGAGCAGTTCTTC. As protein: CASSIGQGPSSYNEQFF.

This clone counts as medium-sized. V gene TRBV28 combines with J gene TRBJ2-1; 7 nucleotides agree with TRBD1. The CDR3 has 13 residues. The V and J ends lost 5 bases and 6 bases, in that order; junction bases with no gene match: 4. CDR1 is MDHEN, CDR2 SYDVKM, per germline. The CDR3 loop reads CASSTGDSNEQFF. CDR3 coding DNA: TGTGCCAGCAGTACAGGGGACAGCAATGAGCAGTTCTTC.